The clone carrying this TCR beta chain has a count of ten or more. Its cognate antigen is unknown. In the ophthalmopathy cohort, Clinical Activity Score was at least 3, NOSPECS grade at least 4, and duration under 3 months. RNA transcripts provided the source from which TCR beta CDR3 regions were amplified. The HTBI primer set served for first-round RT-PCR of the TCR CDR3. MiXCR, run by TCRdb on the multiplex PCR reads, gives a single entry per CDR3 protein. The sample yields about 330,000 distinct CDR3 sequences, around 13% seen once. This sample is part of a study of T cells in Graves' hyperthyroidism and ophthalmopathy. Study results and caveats: Most clonotypes expanded in the thyroid (above 0.001) were also present in blood.

The germline V gene encodes CDR1 MRHNA and CDR2 SNTAGT. V gave up 3 bases and J gave up 3 bases; unmatched junction bases: 6. The CDR3 spans 15 residues. The origin of this receptor is a woman between 40 and 55 years old with Graves' ophthalmopathy. The chain recombines TRBV6-4 with TRBJ1-1; 8 nucleotides align to TRBD1. Sequencing used blood. The CDR3 spells CASSEGTGGHTEAFF. As DNA, the CDR3 is TGTGCCAGCAGTGAAGGGACAGGTGGTCACACTGAAGCTTTCTTT.